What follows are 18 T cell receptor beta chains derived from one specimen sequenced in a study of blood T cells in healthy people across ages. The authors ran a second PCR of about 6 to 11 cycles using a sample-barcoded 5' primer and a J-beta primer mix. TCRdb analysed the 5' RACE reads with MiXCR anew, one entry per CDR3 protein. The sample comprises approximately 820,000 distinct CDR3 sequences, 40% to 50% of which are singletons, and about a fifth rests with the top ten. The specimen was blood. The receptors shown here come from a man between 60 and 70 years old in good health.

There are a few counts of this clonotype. This chain's CDR3 is CASSLVRYNEQFF. In nucleotides, the CDR3 is TGTGCCAGCAGCTTAGTGAGGTACAATGAGCAGTTCTTC. The genes are TRBV7-9 and TRBJ2-1, with D uncertain. The germline CDR1 and CDR2 sequences are SEHNR and FQNEAQ (reference sequence). With 1 base removed from V and 4 bases from J, the gap between germline ends came to 5 bases. CDR3 size: 13 residues. Drawing the rest from reference TRBV7-9 and TRBJ2-1, the complete variable domain is DTGVSQNPRHKITKRGQNVTFRCDPISEHNRLYWYRQTLGQGPEFLTYFQNEAQLEKSRLLSDRFSAERPKGSFSTLEIQRTEQGDSAMYLCASSLVRYNEQFFGPGTRLTVL.

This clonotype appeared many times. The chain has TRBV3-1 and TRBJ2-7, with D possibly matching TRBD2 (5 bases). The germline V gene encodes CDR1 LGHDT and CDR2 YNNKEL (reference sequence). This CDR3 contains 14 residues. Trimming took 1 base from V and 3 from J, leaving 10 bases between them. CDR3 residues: CASSQGTSSYEQYF. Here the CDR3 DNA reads TGTGCCAGCAGCCAAGGAACTAGTAGCTACGAGCAGTACTTC.

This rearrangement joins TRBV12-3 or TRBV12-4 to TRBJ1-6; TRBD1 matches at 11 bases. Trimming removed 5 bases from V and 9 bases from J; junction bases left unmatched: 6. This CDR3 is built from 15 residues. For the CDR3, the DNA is TGTGCCAGCAGTAGATCCGGGACAGGGGGTTCACCCCTCCACTTT. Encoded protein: CASSRSGTGGSPLHF.

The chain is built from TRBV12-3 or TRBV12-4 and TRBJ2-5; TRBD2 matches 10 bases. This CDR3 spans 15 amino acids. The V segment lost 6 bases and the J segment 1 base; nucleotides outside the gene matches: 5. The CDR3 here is CASRASGGIQETQYF. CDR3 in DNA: TGTGCCAGCAGAGCTAGCGGGGGAATCCAAGAGACCCAGTACTTC.

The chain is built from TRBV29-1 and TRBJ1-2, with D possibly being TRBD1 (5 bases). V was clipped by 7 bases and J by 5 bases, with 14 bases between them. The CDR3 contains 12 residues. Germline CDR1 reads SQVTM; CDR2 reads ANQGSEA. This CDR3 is CSAKTTVYGYTF. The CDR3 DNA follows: TGCAGCGCCAAAACGACAGTATATGGCTACACCTTC.

In DNA form, the CDR3 reads TGTGCCAGCAGCGTCCGGTCGAGGCCCGGGGCCAACGTCCTGACTTTC. As protein: CASSVRSRPGANVLTF. V usage is TRBV9 and J usage is TRBJ2-6; D not certain. This CDR3 spans 16 amino acids. V was clipped by 2 bases and J by 4 bases, with 13 bases between them. Looked up from germline, CDR1 is SGDLS and CDR2 is YYNGEE.

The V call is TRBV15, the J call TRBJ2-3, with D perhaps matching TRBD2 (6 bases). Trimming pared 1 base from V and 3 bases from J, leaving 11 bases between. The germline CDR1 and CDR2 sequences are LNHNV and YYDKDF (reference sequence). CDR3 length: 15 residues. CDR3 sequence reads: CATSRVGGLTDTQYF. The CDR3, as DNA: TGTGCCACCAGCAGAGTGGGAGGTCTTACAGATACGCAGTATTTT.

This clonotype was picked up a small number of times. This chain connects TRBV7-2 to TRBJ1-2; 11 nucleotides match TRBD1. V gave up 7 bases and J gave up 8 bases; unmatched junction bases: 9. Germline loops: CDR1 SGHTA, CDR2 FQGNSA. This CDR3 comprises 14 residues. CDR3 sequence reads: CASKLGTGGAGYTF. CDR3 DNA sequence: TGTGCCAGCAAATTAGGGACAGGGGGAGCAGGCTACACCTTC.

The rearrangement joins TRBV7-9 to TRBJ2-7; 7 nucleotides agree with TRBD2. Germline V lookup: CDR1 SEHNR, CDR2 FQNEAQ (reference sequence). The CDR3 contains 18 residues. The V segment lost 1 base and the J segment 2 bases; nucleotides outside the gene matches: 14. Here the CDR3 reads CASSLGEGTRGFPYEQYF. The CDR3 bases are TGTGCCAGCAGCTTAGGGGAGGGGACTCGAGGGTTTCCCTACGAGCAGTACTTC.

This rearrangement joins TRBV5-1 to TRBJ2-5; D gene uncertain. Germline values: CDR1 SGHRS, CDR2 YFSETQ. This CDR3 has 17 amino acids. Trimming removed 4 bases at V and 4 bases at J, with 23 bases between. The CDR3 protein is CASSVGAYTGSAETQYF. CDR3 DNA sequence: TGCGCCAGCAGCGTCGGTGCGTACACGGGTTCTGCAGAGACCCAGTACTTC. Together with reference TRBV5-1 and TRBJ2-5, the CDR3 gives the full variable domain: KAGVTQTPRYLIKTRGQQVTLSCSPISGHRSVSWYQQTPGQGLQFLFEYFSETQRNKGNFPGRFSGRQFSNSRSEMNVSTLELGDSALYLCASSVGAYTGSAETQYFGPGTRLLVL.

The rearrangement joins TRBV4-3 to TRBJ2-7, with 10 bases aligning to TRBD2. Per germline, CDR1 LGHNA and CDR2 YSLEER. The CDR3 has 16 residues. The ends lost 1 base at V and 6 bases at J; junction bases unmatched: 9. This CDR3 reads CASSQGVPASGGEQYF. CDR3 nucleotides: TGCGCCAGCAGCCAAGGAGTTCCGGCTAGCGGGGGCGAGCAGTACTTC.

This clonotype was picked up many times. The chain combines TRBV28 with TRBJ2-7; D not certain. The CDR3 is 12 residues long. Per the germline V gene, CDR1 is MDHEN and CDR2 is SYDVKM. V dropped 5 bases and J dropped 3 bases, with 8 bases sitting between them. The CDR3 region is CASSRKSYEQYF. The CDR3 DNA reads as TGTGCCAGCAGTCGGAAGAGCTACGAGCAGTACTTC.

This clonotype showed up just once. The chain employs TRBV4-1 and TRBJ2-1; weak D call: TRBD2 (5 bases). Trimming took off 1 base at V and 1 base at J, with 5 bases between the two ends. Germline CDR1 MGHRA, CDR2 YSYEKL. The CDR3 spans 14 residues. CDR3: CASSQGESYNEQFF. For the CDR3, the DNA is TGCGCCAGCAGCCAAGGGGAGTCCTACAATGAGCAGTTCTTC.

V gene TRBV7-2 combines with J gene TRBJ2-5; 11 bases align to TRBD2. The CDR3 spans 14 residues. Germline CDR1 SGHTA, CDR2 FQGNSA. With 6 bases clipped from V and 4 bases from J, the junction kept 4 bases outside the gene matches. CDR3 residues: CASRLAGVGETQYF. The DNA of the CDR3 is TGTGCCAGCAGACTAGCGGGGGTTGGAGAGACCCAGTACTTC.

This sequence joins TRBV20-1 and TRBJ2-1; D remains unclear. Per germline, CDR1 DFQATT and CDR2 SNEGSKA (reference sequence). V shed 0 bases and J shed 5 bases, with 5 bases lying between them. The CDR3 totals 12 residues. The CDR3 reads CSARDLNNEQFF. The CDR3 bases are TGCAGTGCTAGAGATTTAAACAATGAGCAGTTCTTC.

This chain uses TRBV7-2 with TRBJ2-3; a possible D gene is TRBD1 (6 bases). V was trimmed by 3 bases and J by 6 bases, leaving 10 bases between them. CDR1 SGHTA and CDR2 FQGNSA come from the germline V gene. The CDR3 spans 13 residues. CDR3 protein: CASSFQGGDTQYF. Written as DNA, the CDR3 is TGTGCCAGCAGCTTTCAAGGGGGTGATACGCAGTATTTT.

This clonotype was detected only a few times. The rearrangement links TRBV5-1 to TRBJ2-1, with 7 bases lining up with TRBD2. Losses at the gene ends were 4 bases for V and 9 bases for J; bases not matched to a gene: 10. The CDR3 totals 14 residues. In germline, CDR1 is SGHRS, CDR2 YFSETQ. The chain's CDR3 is CASSPATSQGEQFF. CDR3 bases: TGCGCCAGCAGCCCGGCGACTAGCCAGGGTGAGCAGTTCTTC.

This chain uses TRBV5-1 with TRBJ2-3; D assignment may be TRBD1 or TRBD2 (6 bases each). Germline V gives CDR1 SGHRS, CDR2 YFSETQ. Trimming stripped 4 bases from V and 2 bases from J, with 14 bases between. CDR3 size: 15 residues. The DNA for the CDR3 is TGCGCCAGCAGCCAAAGAGGGGGGTTCACAGATACGCAGTATTTT. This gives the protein CASSQRGGFTDTQYF.